Presented here are 7 T cell receptor beta chains from one specimen sequenced in a study of T cell responses to AZD1222 COVID-19 vaccine. Clones were read by immunoSEQ multiplex PCR, and TCRdb kept only the in-frame ones, dropping some. The sample has 140,000 to 150,000 clones, more than 80% seen once. The sequencing here drew on peripheral blood, taken 28 days after the second dose of the MenACWY control vaccine. Receptors originate from an adult who received the MenACWY meningococcal vaccine as a control.

The gene calls are TRBV6-6 and TRBJ2-5, with 8 bases identical to TRBD1. Germline loops: CDR1 MNHNY, CDR2 SVGAGI (reference sequence). The CDR3 has 16 residues. J gave up 3 bases and V 6 bases, and 12 bases lay outside the gene matches. CDR3 loop: CASSLRTGFTKETQYF. As DNA, the CDR3 is TGTGCCAGCAGCCTCCGGACAGGGTTTACCAAAGAGACCCAGTACTTC.

This rearrangement joins TRBV19 to TRBJ2-2; TRBD2 agrees at 9 bases. The J segment lost 8 bases and the V segment lost 4 bases, leaving 2 bases of the junction unmatched. Germline assignment: CDR1 LNHDA and CDR2 SQIVND (reference sequence). The CDR3 is 13 residues long. The CDR3 spells CASSSGRGGELFF. Written as DNA, the CDR3 is TGTGCCAGTAGTAGCGGGAGGGGAGGGGAGCTGTTTTTT. The variable domain in full, completed from reference TRBV19 and TRBJ2-2, reads DGGITQSPKYLFRKEGQNVTLSCEQNLNHDAMYWYRQDPGQGLRLIYYSQIVNDFQKGDIAEGYSVSREKKESFPLTVTSAQKNPTAFYLCASSSGRGGELFFGEGSRLTVL.

The chain couples TRBV28 to TRBJ2-5; D possibly uses TRBD1 or TRBD2 (5 bases each). The CDR3 is 16 amino acids. The germline gives CDR1 MDHEN, CDR2 SYDVKM. V dropped 3 bases and J dropped 5 bases, with 19 bases sitting between them. CDR3 protein: CASSFRGRAFGETQYF. The CDR3 nucleotides are TGTGCCAGCAGTTTTCGGGGCAGGGCTTTTGGGGAGACCCAGTACTTC.

This sequence joins TRBV18 and TRBJ1-2, with TRBD1 as a possible D gene (5 bases). The CDR3 extends over 18 amino acids. Germline V CDR1 and CDR2: KGHSH, LQKENI. V lost 4 bases, J lost 7 bases, and 28 bases lay in between. CDR3 coding DNA: TGTGCCAGCTCACTCCCCCCTAGTCGGGACCGGAGGAATGCTGGCTACACCTTC. It codes for CASSLPPSRDRRNAGYTF.

This sequence joins TRBV2 and TRBJ2-3; D is unclear. The CDR3 has 12 amino acids. CDR1 is SNHLY and CDR2 is FYNNEI in the germline V gene. V lost 3 bases, J lost 2 bases, and 3 bases lay in between. The CDR3 bases are TGTGCCAGCAGTGAGATCACAGATACGCAGTATTTT. This codes for CASSEITDTQYF.

The chain links TRBV29-1 to TRBJ2-3; D is unclear. The V end was cut by 7 bases, the J end by 5 bases, with 10 bases between. Germline V CDR1 and CDR2: SQVTM, ANQGSEA. This CDR3 has 11 amino acids. The CDR3 reads CSAAGGDTQYF. The CDR3 DNA follows: TGCAGCGCGGCTGGCGGAGATACGCAGTATTTT.

This sequence joins TRBV11-2 and TRBJ2-7, with TRBD1 identical over 7 bases. Germline V gives CDR1 SGHAT, CDR2 FQNNGV. CDR3 size: 14 residues. Unmatched junction bases numbered 4, after V lost 3 bases and J lost 2 bases. The CDR3 here is CASSFRGLAYEQYF. The DNA of the CDR3 is TGTGCCAGCAGCTTCAGGGGGTTGGCCTACGAGCAGTACTTC. The full variable domain, rest sourced from reference TRBV11-2 and TRBJ2-7, is EAGVAQSPRYKIIEKRQSVAFWCNPISGHATLYWYQQILGQGPKLLIQFQNNGVVDDSQLPKDRFSAERLKGVDSTLKIQPAKLEDSAVYLCASSFRGLAYEQYFGPGTRLTVT.